Sequencing of this T cell receptor (beta chain) was carried out in a study of glioma-infiltrating T cells. Study observations and caveats: Above-expected tissue-blood divergence occurred in all gliomas, most in low-grade ones. Only very few CDR3 sequences appeared in both tissue and blood.

Using RNA template, CDR3s of TCR alpha and beta were amplified with iRepertoire arm-PCR. TCRdb independently ran MiXCR on the multiplex PCR reads; one entry per CDR3 protein. In the table there are 150,000 to 200,000 distinct CDR3 sequences, 43% of which are singletons. Germline loops: CDR1 DFQATT, CDR2 SNEGSKA (reference sequence). V dropped 1 base and J dropped 5; count of bases not matched to a gene: 4. This CDR3 is built from 15 residues. This clonotype was recorded many times. Its antigen is undetermined. Sequences were obtained from glioma tissue, nonneoplastic brain tissue, or PBMCs (not recorded which). The chain employs TRBV20-1 and TRBJ2-1; 11 bases agree with TRBD2. The receptor's source is a human donor with low-grade glioma or glioblastoma, undergoing nonglioma brain surgery, or in good health (not recorded which). In DNA form, the CDR3 reads TGCAGTGCTAGAGTTGGGACTAGCGGAAACAATGAGCAGTTCTTC. It specifies CSARVGTSGNNEQFF.